The rows below give T cell receptor beta chains drawn from one sample of a study of cytomegalovirus exposure and HLA in healthy donors. TCRdb's copy holds only in-frame clones and misses some; the assay was immunoSEQ multiplex PCR. This table holds some 320,000 clones, roughly nine tenths found once. Sequenced material: PBMCs. The origin of the receptors is a woman aged 30 to 39 in good health and CMV-seropositive. CDR3s include the opening cysteine and the closing phenylalanine or tryptophan. The D gene is left open where the match is weak. For some rows the clone size is stated as once, few or many, or as a class when expanded; others skip it.

d_call	v_call	j_call	clone_size	cdr3_nt	cdr3_aa
TRBD2	TRBV5-1	TRBJ2-5	few	TGCGCCAGCAGCTTGGCTAGCGGGAGGAAGGAGACCCAGTACTTC	CASSLASGRKETQYF
TRBD1	TRBV13	TRBJ1-1	.	TGTGCCAGCAGCTTAGGGAACAGGGGCACTGAAGCTTTCTTT	CASSLGNRGTEAFF
.	TRBV6-5	TRBJ2-7	.	TGTGCCAGCAGTCGGACTCCAGCGTTCGAGCAGTACTTC	CASSRTPAFEQYF
.	TRBV30	TRBJ1-2	.	TGTGCCTGGAGCCCGTTAGACGGCTATGGCTACACCTTC	CAWSPLDGYGYTF
.	TRBV28	TRBJ1-3	.	TGTGCCAGCAGGTGGTCCGAATTCTCTGGAAACACCATATATTTT	CASRWSEFSGNTIYF
TRBD1	TRBV28	TRBJ1-2	.	TGTGCCAGCAGTTGGGCACACAGGGGGACTAACTATGGCTACACCTTC	CASSWAHRGTNYGYTF
TRBD2	TRBV27	TRBJ2-7	.	TGTGCCAGCAACCCTCTGACTAGCGGGGAGGGCGAGCAGTACTTC	CASNPLTSGEGEQYF
TRBD2	TRBV4-2	TRBJ2-1	.	TGTGCCAGCAGCCAAGGGGAGGATACTAGCGGGAGGGCCAAGGGGAATGAGCAGTTCTTC	CASSQGEDTSGRAKGNEQFF
.	TRBV7-2	TRBJ2-1	.	TGTGCCAGCAGCCTCCCCGCCGACAGAAAGCAGTTCTTC	CASSLPADRKQFF
TRBD2	TRBV27	TRBJ2-7	.	TGTGCCAGCAGACGAGAAACTAGCGGGAGTTTCGAGCAGTACTTC	CASRRETSGSFEQYF
.	TRBV5-6	TRBJ1-1	.	TGTGCCAGCAGCTTGGGGCGGCTGAACACTGAAGCTTTCTTT	CASSLGRLNTEAFF
.	TRBV18	TRBJ2-7	.	TGTGCCAGCTCACCAGGGGCTCTACTCTACGAGCAGTACTTC	CASSPGALLYEQYF
.	TRBV4-3	TRBJ2-3	once	TGCGCCAGCAGCCAAGGGACCTGGGGGATACCCACAGATACGCAGTATTTT	CASSQGTWGIPTDTQYF
.	TRBV28	TRBJ1-1	.	TGTGCCAGCAGTCCTCCGCGGGGCAGGGGAAACACTGAAGCTTTCTTT	CASSPPRGRGNTEAFF
.	TRBV28	TRBJ1-4	.	TGTGCCAGCAGACAACAGCCGGGGTTAACTAATGAAAAACTGTTTTTT	CASRQQPGLTNEKLFF
.	TRBV29-1	TRBJ2-7	.	TGCAGCGTGGAAATTGAAGGGGGGATACCCTACGAGCAGTACTTC	CSVEIEGGIPYEQYF
.	TRBV28	TRBJ2-3	.	TGTGCCAGCATCAAGTCAGGGATTCAGTCGCCAGATACGCAGTATTTT	CASIKSGIQSPDTQYF
TRBD2	TRBV5-1	TRBJ2-5	once	TGCGCCAGCAGCTTGGAGGTAGCGGGGGGCCAAGAGACCCAGTACTTC	CASSLEVAGGQETQYF
TRBD2	TRBV27	TRBJ2-1	once	TGTGCCAGCAGTTGGGGGACTAGCGGGAGGGCCAGGTACAATGAGCAGTTCTTC	CASSWGTSGRARYNEQFF
.	TRBV11-2	TRBJ1-4	few	TGTGCCAGCAGCTTAGATGGATTGAGTGAAAAACTGTTTTTT	CASSLDGLSEKLFF
.	TRBV4-3	TRBJ1-1	.	TGCGCCAGCAGCCAAGATCGAGGACTAACTGAAGCTTTCTTT	CASSQDRGLTEAFF
TRBD1	TRBV9	TRBJ1-2	.	TGTGCCAGCAGCGCCCCCGGACAGGGGGTGAGTGGCTACACCTTC	CASSAPGQGVSGYTF
.	TRBV13	TRBJ2-2	once	TGTGCCAGCAGCTTCGACGAGAACACCGGGGAGCTGTTTTTT	CASSFDENTGELFF
TRBD1	TRBV5-4	TRBJ2-7	.	TGTGCCAGCAGCCCCACAATAAACAGGGGCTCCTACGAGCAGTACTTC	CASSPTINRGSYEQYF
.	TRBV5-4	TRBJ1-5	.	TGTGCCAGCAGCCAATTCGGGGGCAATCAGCCCCAGCATTTT	CASSQFGGNQPQHF
TRBD2	TRBV29-1	TRBJ2-7	.	TGCAGCGTTGATGGACTAGCGGGGGACTCCGAGCAGTACTTC	CSVDGLAGDSEQYF
.	TRBV4-1	TRBJ2-1	.	TGCGCCAGCAGCCAAGCCCTGACCTACAATGAGCAGTTCTTC	CASSQALTYNEQFF
.	TRBV7-2	TRBJ2-3	.	TGTGCCACAAAACGGATAGCTACAGATACGCAGTATTTT	CATKRIATDTQYF
TRBD1	TRBV6-6	TRBJ1-5	.	TGTGCCAGCAGTTACAGGACAGGGGGCAATCAGCCCCAGCATTTT	CASSYRTGGNQPQHF
.	TRBV2	TRBJ2-3	.	TGTGCCAGCGGGCAGACAAGTTCAGATACGCAGTATTTT	CASGQTSSDTQYF
.	TRBV5-4	TRBJ1-5	.	TGTGCCAGCAGCTTGGGAGGGGGCAATCAGCCCCAGCATTTT	CASSLGGGNQPQHF
TRBD2	TRBV27	TRBJ2-3	.	TGTGCCAGCTCTAGCGGGGGGTCCCCAGATACGCAGTATTTT	CASSSGGSPDTQYF
.	TRBV9	TRBJ1-5	.	TGTGCCAGCAGCCCAGGAGATGTTAGTAGCAATCAGCCCCAGCATTTT	CASSPGDVSSNQPQHF
.	TRBV5-6	TRBJ2-7	.	TGTGCCAGCAGCTTGGACCGAACCTACGAGCAGTACTTC	CASSLDRTYEQYF
.	TRBV19	TRBJ1-2	.	TGTGCCAGTAGTATAGATTCAACGACAGCTAACTATGGCTACACCTTC	CASSIDSTTANYGYTF
TRBD2	TRBV29-1	TRBJ2-7	.	TGCAGCGTTGAAGAATGGAAATCGGGGGGCGAGCAGTACTTC	CSVEEWKSGGEQYF
TRBD2	TRBV9	TRBJ2-3	.	TGTGCCAGCAGCGCGGCTAGCGGGGGGCCTGTAGATACGCAGTATTTT	CASSAASGGPVDTQYF
.	TRBV9	TRBJ1-1	many	TGTGCCAGCAGCCCACAGGGCGTTAACACTGAAGCTTTCTTT	CASSPQGVNTEAFF
.	TRBV7-2	TRBJ2-7	.	TGTGCCAGCAGCTTAGAGTGGACCGGTTTACACGAGCAGTACTTC	CASSLEWTGLHEQYF
.	TRBV28	TRBJ2-1	.	TGTGCCAGCAGTTTGGGGATTTCTGAGCAGTTCTTC	CASSLGISEQFF
.	TRBV29-1	TRBJ2-3	.	TGCAGCGAACGGGAGTCAGATACGCAGTATTTT	CSERESDTQYF